The clone carrying this T cell receptor beta chain has just a few counts. TCRdb fed the reads into MiXCR, producing one record per CDR3 protein. The data contain about 530,000 distinct CDR3 sequences, about 26% of them singletons. The data originate from a study of T cell repertoires in cytomegalovirus infection. The CDR3 is 16 amino acids. The germline V gene encodes CDR1 SGHVS and CDR2 FQNEAQ. The V end was cut by 1 base, the J end by 2 bases, with 12 bases between. The specimen was PBMCs. The sequence was obtained from a human donor in good health (CMV status not recorded). Some clones in this sample may be carry-over from other donors' samples. The rearrangement uses TRBV7-8 and TRBJ1-3, with D perhaps TRBD1 (5 bases). For the CDR3, the DNA is TGTGCCAGCAGCTTAGTACGGGGGGAAACTGGAAACACCATATATTTT. It is translated as CASSLVRGETGNTIYF.